The present T cell receptor (beta chain) was sequenced within a study of a mutant IDH1 vaccine in newly diagnosed glioma (dated by TCRdb to 2020 to 2023). For the wider study: Eight vaccinations were administered to patients in weeks 1, 3, 5, 7, 11, 15, 19 and 23, corresponding to visits V03 through V10. In the chemotherapy-containing groups, vaccination started alongside temozolomide cycles, whereas in patients who had radiotherapy alone it started 4-6 weeks after radiotherapy. Of the approximately 30 treated patients, 62.5% were male and 37.5% were female, and a mean age of around 40 years was recorded. Prior to enrollment, standard therapy consisting of radiotherapy alone, temozolomide alone, or radiochemotherapy with temozolomide had been administered to patients, with the combination being received by most patients. Peripheral blood was drawn at six visits: V03 (baseline), V05, V07, V10, V12 and V13. Longitudinal TCRB deep sequencing was performed for around 23 treated patients wherever samples were available for exploratory analyses. The full study reports these points: Vaccine-induced immune responses across multiple MHC alleles were detected in approximately 94% of patients. Pseudoprogression seemed to be unrelated to changes in the top peripheral T cell clonotypes found by TCRB sequencing. PBMC samples for TCRB deep sequencing were selected based on availability. The authors stated that sample limitations prevented analyses of patient blood samples from being reproduced.

In light of the paper, this sample's time point label describes: week 5, during vaccination. A 20-mer mutant IDH1 peptide at 300 micrograms in Montanide made up each vaccine dose, which was injected subcutaneously together with topical imiquimod. The donors had newly diagnosed IDH1-mutant astrocytomas of WHO grade 3 or 4 that showed loss of nuclear ATRX. The samples were drawn from NOA16, a multicentre, single-arm, open-label phase I trial in Germany that tested a mutant IDH1 peptide vaccine in humans for the first time. Genomic DNA for TCRB sequencing was isolated from EDTA blood with the DNeasy Blood and Tissue Kit. V is cut by 3 bases and J by 2 bases, and the space between the germline ends is 7 bases. The CDR1 and CDR2 encoded by the germline V gene are MNHNS and SASEGT. Inclusive of the bounding cysteine and phenylalanine, the CDR3 is 13 residues long. Only CDR3 DNA is held: 39 bases, read in frame from base 1.

On this clone itself: It lacks a known antigen. Base quality data are lacking; no much larger clone is found one base away.

The protocol used for the library was the immunoSEQ multiplex PCR assay. Rearranged TCR beta chain sequences were amplified with the hsTCRB Kit following the manufacturer's protocol. An Illumina MiSeq was used to sequence the TCRB libraries. Concerning the study's data processing: Demultiplexing, trimming and gene mapping were performed with the kit vendor's proprietary platform. Drawn from immuneACCESS, this table holds only the in-frame rearrangements with V and J called that TCRdb kept. Clones are partly lost; checked studies trace under half to an unresolved V gene and leave the rest unexplained. Clone size and the V and J calls come from that table; the DNA yielded D and trimming. The sample table records 40,000 or so clones; 75% to 85% of these occur just once. The top ten constitute around 5.5% of the sample.

This sample comprised PBMCs, obtained from a glioma patient whose treatment included an IDH1 peptide vaccine. Recombination connected TRBV6-1 to TRBJ1-2, with the D gene not clear enough to name. This clonotype originated in a middle-aged man with glioma. The sequenced DNA: TGTGCCAGCAGTGACGCGGGGAACTATGGCTACACCTTC. Translated, it gives CASSDAGNYGYTF.